Below, 13 T cell receptor beta chains from the same sample are listed, as sequenced in a study of radiotherapy plus CTLA-4 blockade in lung cancer. This table comes from immunoSEQ multiplex PCR, and its TCRdb copy is limited to in-frame clones, with some not included. The data hold about 32,000 clones, with around 75% observed a single time. Sequences were derived from peripheral blood, sampled from a patient treated with radiotherapy plus ipilimumab. The receptors were gathered from a human donor with non-small cell lung cancer that progressed on radiotherapy plus ipilimumab.

V usage is TRBV2 and J usage is TRBJ1-4, with D perhaps matching TRBD1 (5 bases). Trimming pared 6 bases from V and 5 bases from J, leaving 16 bases between. The CDR3 is made up of 15 amino acids. Germline V gene lookup returns CDR1 SNHLY and CDR2 FYNNEI. The chain's CDR3 is CASRGRGVGNEKLFF. The CDR3 bases are TGTGCCAGCAGAGGAAGGGGCGTAGGGAATGAAAAACTGTTTTTT.

V is TRBV18 and J is TRBJ2-5, with a possible D match to TRBD1 (5 bases). Trimming took off 3 bases at V and 4 bases at J, with 12 bases between the two ends. The CDR3 totals 14 residues. Germline V gene sequence: CDR1 KGHSH, CDR2 LQKENI. The CDR3 protein is CASSPTARGETQYF. The CDR3 coding sequence is TGTGCCAGCTCACCGACGGCTAGGGGAGAGACCCAGTACTTC.

This clone was found once. This sequence joins TRBV7-2 and TRBJ2-7, with TRBD2 identical over 7 bases. The CDR3 totals 13 residues. Germline values: CDR1 SGHTA, CDR2 FQGNSA. The trim removed 5 bases at V and 3 bases at J, leaving 4 bases unmatched. The CDR3 loop is CASSRTRGYEQYF. CDR3 nucleotide sequence: TGTGCCAGCAGCAGGACTAGGGGCTACGAGCAGTACTTC.

In this sample, this clone turned up once. The chain is built from TRBV5-4 and TRBJ2-1, with D hard to call. The V gene's germline CDR1 is SGHNT and CDR2 YYREEE (reference sequence). Trimming shortened V by 2 bases and J by 2 bases, and 11 bases separated the two germline ends. This CDR3 contains 15 residues. DNA of the CDR3: TGTGCCAGCAGCTTATTACGCGGCGCCTACAATGAGCAGTTCTTC. It yields the protein CASSLLRGAYNEQFF.

V usage is TRBV11-2 and J usage is TRBJ1-2, with D possibly being TRBD1 (6 bases). Germline CDR1 reads SGHAT; CDR2 reads FQNNGV. The CDR3 covers 16 residues. The germline V and J ends were trimmed by 1 base and 4 bases, with 16 bases remaining between them. CDR3 nucleotides: TGTGCCAGCAGCTTAGCAGGGGAGGGTAATCTCTATGGCTACACCTTC. Translated, it gives CASSLAGEGNLYGYTF.

The rearrangement joins TRBV18 to TRBJ2-7; no firm D call. The germline gives CDR1 KGHSH, CDR2 LQKENI. The CDR3 sequence is 13 residues long. V lost 5 bases and J lost 2, with 10 bases in between. CDR3 sequence: CASSKQDAYEQYF. The CDR3 nucleotides read TGTGCCAGCTCAAAACAAGATGCCTACGAGCAGTACTTC.

The V call is TRBV7-9, the J call TRBJ1-4; D is ambiguous. Germline values: CDR1 SEHNR, CDR2 FQNEAQ (reference sequence). V was pared by 1 base and J by 7 bases, with 19 bases between. The CDR3 contains 17 residues. The CDR3, as DNA: TGTGCCAGCAGCTTAGGGTGGGCCGGAACCGTAGGTGAAAAACTGTTTTTT. It translates to CASSLGWAGTVGEKLFF.

The chain recombines TRBV7-9 with TRBJ2-7; 10 bases agree with TRBD2. CDR1 SEHNR and CDR2 FQNEAQ come from the germline V gene (reference sequence). Germline trimming cut 5 bases from V and 1 base from J; bases unmatched to any gene: 5. The CDR3 consists of 15 residues. The CDR3 spells CASSRPTSGSYEQYF. CDR3 sequence (DNA): TGTGCCAGCAGCCGACCGACTAGCGGGTCCTACGAGCAGTACTTC.

The chain recombines TRBV19 with TRBJ1-2; D not certain. Deletions cut 8 bases from V and 3 bases from J, with 4 bases between. CDR3 length equals 10 residues. The germline CDR1 and CDR2 sequences are LNHDA and SQIVND (reference sequence). Here the CDR3 reads CASRDYGYTF. CDR3 nucleotides: TGTGCCAGTCGAGACTATGGCTACACCTTC.

The rearrangement links TRBV6-1 to TRBJ1-1; 11 bases are shared with TRBD1. CDR3 length: 15 amino acids. Germline V gives CDR1 MNHNS, CDR2 SASEGT. J was trimmed by 11 bases and V by 3 bases; bases with no gene match: 11. The DNA for the CDR3 is TGTGCCAGCAGTGAGGGACAGGGGGGTCGGTTTTTGGCTTTCTTT. Its protein is CASSEGQGGRFLAFF.

The chain combines TRBV6-5 with TRBJ1-2; 10 positions agree with TRBD1. After removal of 0 bases from V and 6 bases from J, the junction contained 7 bases not matched to a gene. There are 16 residues in the CDR3. Germline CDR1 reads MNHEY; CDR2 reads SVGAGI. The CDR3 sequence: CASSYSSTGGDDGYTF. For the CDR3, the DNA is TGTGCCAGCAGTTACTCATCGACAGGGGGCGACGATGGCTACACCTTC.

CDR3 DNA: TGTGCCAGCAGCGTAGAACAAGGGGACACTGAAGCTTTCTTT. Amino acid sequence: CASSVEQGDTEAFF. The chain couples TRBV9 to TRBJ1-1; D may be TRBD1 (5 bases). CDR1 is SGDLS and CDR2 is YYNGEE in the germline V gene. The CDR3 sequence is 14 residues long. The germline V and J ends were trimmed by 0 bases and 3 bases, with 9 bases remaining between them. Looking up the rest from reference TRBV9 and TRBJ1-1 gives the full variable domain: DSGVTQTPKHLITATGQRVTLRCSPRSGDLSVYWYQQSLDQGLQFLIQYYNGEERAKGNILERFSAQQFPDLHSELNLSSLELGDSALYFCASSVEQGDTEAFFGQGTRLTVV.

As to this clone: Other DNA sequences in this sample translate to the same CDR3. The chain joins TRBV6-6 to TRBJ2-2; either TRBD1 or TRBD2 may supply D (6 bases each). The CDR3 is 14 amino acids. The V end was cut by 6 bases, the J end by 3 bases, with 11 bases between. Germline CDR1 and CDR2: MNHNY and SVGAGI (reference sequence). CDR3 nucleotides: TGTGCCAGCAGGCCGAGGGGGGACACCGGGGAGCTGTTTTTT. Translated, it gives CASRPRGDTGELFF.